These 27 T cell receptor beta chains were all obtained from the same sample, sequenced in a study of blood T cell repertoires in COVID-19. The repertoire was sequenced with immunoSEQ multiplex PCR; TCRdb's copy has only in-frame clones and lacks some. The data show about 220,000 clones, roughly 85% seen once. The source material was peripheral blood. The receptors originated from a man aged 45 to 65 who had recovered from COVID-19.

CDR3 nucleotides: TGCGCCAGCAGCTTGGGTACAGGTTCCTCTGGAAACACCATATATTTT. This encodes CASSLGTGSSGNTIYF. This chain joins TRBV5-1 and TRBJ1-3, with D possibly matching TRBD1 (5 bases). The germline CDR1 and CDR2 sequences are SGHRS and YFSETQ. This CDR3 is built from 16 residues. The germline V and J ends were trimmed by 0 bases and 0 bases, with 10 bases remaining between them. The entire variable domain, with the rest obtained from reference TRBV5-1 and TRBJ1-3, is as follows: KAGVTQTPRYLIKTRGQQVTLSCSPISGHRSVSWYQQTPGQGLQFLFEYFSETQRNKGNFPGRFSGRQFSNSRSEMNVSTLELGDSALYLCASSLGTGSSGNTIYFGEGSWLTVV.

This sequence joins TRBV5-4 and TRBJ2-7; 12 bases line up with TRBD2. This CDR3 comprises 16 residues. The V and J ends lost 0 bases and 4 bases, in that order; junction bases with no gene match: 5. Germline CDR1 reads SGHNT; CDR2 reads YYREEE (reference sequence). CDR3: CASSLGASGRAYEQYF. The CDR3 DNA follows: TGTGCCAGCAGCTTGGGGGCTAGCGGGAGGGCTTACGAGCAGTACTTC.

This CDR3 reads CASSKSGRDYGYTF. Here the CDR3 DNA reads TGTGCCAGCAGCAAATCGGGCAGGGACTATGGCTACACCTTC. The gene calls are TRBV21-1 and TRBJ1-2; the DNA was not used to check the table's D call, TRBD1. TRBV21-1 is a pseudogene locus. This CDR3 has 14 residues.

The chain carries TRBV10-3 and TRBJ1-1; TRBD1 aligns across 8 bases. This CDR3 contains 14 residues. Germline loops: CDR1 ENHRY, CDR2 SYGVKD. J lost 1 base, V lost 6 bases, and 4 bases had no gene match. CDR3 in amino acids: CAIRGDRWNTEAFF. CDR3 coding DNA: TGTGCCATCAGGGGGGACAGGTGGAACACTGAAGCTTTCTTT.

This chain uses TRBV19 with TRBJ2-5; possibly TRBD2 for D (6 bases). The V and J ends lost 5 bases and 4 bases respectively, with 8 bases between them. Germline V gene sequence: CDR1 LNHDA, CDR2 SQIVND (reference sequence). The CDR3 totals 12 residues. CDR3 in DNA: TGTGCCAGTAGTCCCGGGAGAGAGACCCAGTACTTC. It specifies CASSPGRETQYF.

This chain links TRBV5-4 with TRBJ2-7, with D perhaps TRBD1 (6 bases). Germline V gives CDR1 SGHNT, CDR2 YYREEE (reference sequence). The CDR3 is made up of 15 amino acids. The V and J ends lost 3 bases and 2 bases respectively, with 15 bases between them. The CDR3: CASSSGPGQTYEQYF. CDR3 coding DNA: TGTGCCAGCAGCTCGGGACCGGGACAAACCTACGAGCAGTACTTC.

The chain links TRBV24-1 to TRBJ1-1; TRBD1 matches at 7 bases. Trimming removed 5 bases from V and 5 bases from J; junction bases left unmatched: 10. CDR1 is KGHDR and CDR2 is SFDVKD in the germline V gene. The CDR3 is 15 amino acids. CDR3 sequence (DNA): TGTGCCACCAGTGCGGCGACAGGGAAGCTGACTGAAGCTTTCTTT. Translated: CATSAATGKLTEAFF.

The V and J genes are TRBV19 and TRBJ2-1; maybe TRBD2 (5 bases). Trimming cost V 6 bases and J 6 bases, with 12 bases left between them. In germline, CDR1 is LNHDA, CDR2 SQIVND (reference sequence). This CDR3 has 13 residues. CDR3 protein: CASRERALNEQFF. CDR3 sequence (DNA): TGTGCCAGTAGGGAGAGGGCCCTCAATGAGCAGTTCTTC.

The genes are TRBV2 and TRBJ2-2; D is perhaps TRBD2 (6 bases). V was clipped by 4 bases and J by 5 bases, with 14 bases between them. CDR3 size: 15 residues. The germline CDR1 and CDR2 sequences are SNHLY and FYNNEI. The CDR3 sequence is CASSGHSGRTGELFF. The CDR3 DNA sequence: TGTGCCAGCAGTGGACATAGCGGTAGGACCGGGGAGCTGTTTTTT.

The chain links TRBV2 to TRBJ1-5; 8 bases line up with TRBD1. The CDR3 is 13 amino acids. The germline V gene has CDR1 SNHLY and CDR2 FYNNEI. The V and J ends lost 7 bases and 2 bases, in that order; junction bases with no gene match: 1. The CDR3 nucleotides are TGTGCCAGCAAGGGACAGGGCAATCAGCCCCAGCATTTT. This encodes CASKGQGNQPQHF.

The rearrangement uses TRBV28 and TRBJ1-5; tentatively, D is TRBD1 (5 bases). Trimming removed 7 bases at V and 2 bases at J, with 15 bases between. The CDR3 totals 15 residues. Germline CDR1 MDHEN, CDR2 SYDVKM. Written as DNA, the CDR3 is TGTGCCAGCACCCTACAGGTCCCAGGCAATCAGCCCCAGCATTTT. Amino acids: CASTLQVPGNQPQHF.

This sequence joins TRBV7-9 and TRBJ2-1, with D unclear. Trimming took 3 bases from V and 2 from J, leaving 8 bases between them. CDR3 length: 14 residues. Germline CDR1 reads SEHNR; CDR2 reads FQNEAQ (reference sequence). Written as DNA, the CDR3 is TGTGCCAGCAGCTTCTCGTCCCCCTACAATGAGCAGTTCTTC. This codes for CASSFSSPYNEQFF.

The chain couples TRBV5-1 to TRBJ2-1; possible D gene TRBD2, 5 bases. V was trimmed by 0 bases and J by 0 bases, leaving 7 bases between them. The CDR3 consists of 15 residues. CDR1 is SGHRS, CDR2 YFSETQ, per germline. The CDR3 is CASSLARDSYNEQFF. The CDR3 nucleotides read TGCGCCAGCAGCTTGGCACGGGACTCCTACAATGAGCAGTTCTTC.

Remarks on this clone: At one end the junction does not follow the germline gene, possibly because of a read error. The chain joins TRBV11-2 to TRBJ2-1, with 7 bases that match TRBD1. The CDR3 is made up of 11 amino acids. Germline V lookup: CDR1 SGHAT, CDR2 FQNNGV. CDR3 protein: CASSIRQGVVF. CDR3 nucleotides: TGTGCCAGCAGCATACGACAGGGTGTAGTCTTC.

The V gene is TRBV7-9, the J gene TRBJ2-3; 7 bases fit TRBD2. J gave up 0 bases and V 1 base, and 1 base lay outside the gene matches. Germline V gene sequence: CDR1 SEHNR, CDR2 FQNEAQ (reference sequence). This CDR3 spans 15 amino acids. CDR3 loop: CASSLERGSTDTQYF. In nucleotides, the CDR3 is TGTGCCAGCAGCTTAGAGCGGGGTAGCACAGATACGCAGTATTTT.

V and J are TRBV6-5 and TRBJ2-1; 9 nucleotides agree with TRBD1. J gave up 9 bases and V 6 bases, and 6 bases lay outside the gene matches. From germline, CDR1 is MNHEY and CDR2 SVGAGI. The CDR3 extends over 13 amino acids. The CDR3 reads CASRQGALGEQFF. In DNA form, the CDR3 reads TGTGCCAGCAGACAGGGGGCGCTGGGTGAGCAGTTCTTC.

This clone appeared a single time. The V and J genes are TRBV6-5 and TRBJ2-1; D is perhaps TRBD1 (8 bases). Trimming took 6 bases from V and 4 from J, leaving 16 bases between them. The CDR3 is 15 residues long. Per the germline V gene, CDR1 is MNHEY and CDR2 is SVGAGI. This CDR3 is CASSRSGTGYNEQFF. The CDR3 DNA reads as TGTGCCAGCAGCCGAAGCGGGACAGGATACAATGAGCAGTTCTTC.

The V and J genes are TRBV27 and TRBJ2-1; perhaps TRBD1 as D (6 bases). The CDR3 contains 18 residues. With 0 bases removed from V and 4 bases from J, the gap between germline ends came to 19 bases. CDR1 is MNHEY, CDR2 SMNVEV, per germline (reference sequence). This CDR3 reads CASSLSRIRTEIYNEQFF. The CDR3 region has the DNA TGTGCCAGCAGTTTATCGAGGATCCGGACAGAGATTTACAATGAGCAGTTCTTC.

The gene calls are TRBV19 and TRBJ2-1; TRBD2 is a possible D gene (5 bases). CDR1 and CDR2 from the germline V gene are LNHDA and SQIVND (reference sequence). V lost 3 bases, J lost 2 bases, and 14 bases lay in between. This CDR3 is built from 16 residues. DNA for the CDR3: TGTGCCAGTAGTATGGATAGCGAGAGTCCCTACAATGAGCAGTTCTTC. Protein: CASSMDSESPYNEQFF.

The chain uses TRBV14 and TRBJ2-7; 10 nucleotides align to TRBD1. J was trimmed by 4 bases and V by 3 bases; bases with no gene match: 3. CDR3 length: 14 amino acids. Germline V gene lookup returns CDR1 SGHDN and CDR2 FVKESK. The CDR3 spells CASSHPGQGYEQYF. As DNA, the CDR3 is TGTGCCAGCAGCCATCCGGGACAGGGGTACGAGCAGTACTTC.

The J gene is TRBJ1-2, the V gene TRBV19; maybe TRBD1 (6 bases). V was cut by 1 base and J by 7 bases, with 10 bases left in between. This CDR3 contains 13 residues. CDR1 and CDR2 from the germline V gene are LNHDA and SQIVND (reference sequence). The CDR3 spells CASSIGGGSGYTF. CDR3 in DNA: TGTGCCAGTAGTATAGGAGGGGGAAGTGGCTACACCTTC.

This CDR3 is CASSLPGLAITDTQYF. The CDR3 DNA follows: TGCGCCAGCAGCTTGCCGGGACTAGCGATCACAGATACGCAGTATTTT. The chain carries TRBV5-1 and TRBJ2-3, with 10 bases matching TRBD2. V dropped 1 base and J dropped 2; count of bases not matched to a gene: 4. Germline V gene data show CDR1 as SGHRS and CDR2 as YFSETQ. The CDR3 totals 16 residues.

V is TRBV3-1 (or the pseudogene TRBV3-2) and J is TRBJ1-3; tentatively, D is TRBD1 (5 bases). The CDR3 loop spans 13 amino acids. The ends were cut back, 2 bases at V and 4 bases at J, with 6 bases in the middle. Germline CDR1 LGHDT, CDR2 YNNKEL (reference sequence). The CDR3 DNA sequence: TGTGCCAGCAGCCAAAACAGGGGAAACACCATATATTTT. Translation: CASSQNRGNTIYF.

The V call is TRBV7-6, the J call TRBJ2-7, with D tentatively TRBD1 (5 bases). CDR1 and CDR2 (germline): SGHVS, FNYEAQ. This CDR3 comprises 13 residues. V was trimmed by 5 bases and J by 11 bases, leaving 19 bases between them. The CDR3 nucleotides are TGTGCCAGCAGCCCCGGTCTCGGCAGGGAAAAGTACTTC. This codes for CASSPGLGREKYF.

The CDR3 DNA sequence: TGTGCCAGCACGCGACAGGGAGGCGAGGTTCAGCCCCAGCATTTT. Translating it yields CASTRQGGEVQPQHF. V and J are TRBV18 and TRBJ1-5; 7 bases fit TRBD1. The germline CDR1 and CDR2 sequences are KGHSH and LQKENI. With V trimmed by 8 bases and J by 6 bases, 13 bases remained unmatched. The CDR3 runs to 15 residues.

This chain connects TRBV19 to TRBJ1-3; the D is unclear. The germline V gene has CDR1 LNHDA and CDR2 SQIVND (reference sequence). This CDR3 has 13 amino acids. The V end was cut by 7 bases, the J end by 0 bases, with 7 bases between. CDR3 amino acids: CASTRVSGNTIYF. CDR3 nucleotide sequence: TGTGCCAGTACACGGGTCTCTGGAAACACCATATATTTT.

This CDR3 is CASWLAGVTGELFF. CDR3 DNA: TGTGCCAGCTGGCTAGCGGGAGTCACCGGGGAGCTGTTTTTT. The rearrangement links TRBV6-6 to TRBJ2-2; 10 bases align to TRBD2. This CDR3 has 14 residues. Germline values: CDR1 MNHNY, CDR2 SVGAGI (reference sequence). The V and J ends lost 8 bases and 4 bases, in that order; junction bases with no gene match: 4.